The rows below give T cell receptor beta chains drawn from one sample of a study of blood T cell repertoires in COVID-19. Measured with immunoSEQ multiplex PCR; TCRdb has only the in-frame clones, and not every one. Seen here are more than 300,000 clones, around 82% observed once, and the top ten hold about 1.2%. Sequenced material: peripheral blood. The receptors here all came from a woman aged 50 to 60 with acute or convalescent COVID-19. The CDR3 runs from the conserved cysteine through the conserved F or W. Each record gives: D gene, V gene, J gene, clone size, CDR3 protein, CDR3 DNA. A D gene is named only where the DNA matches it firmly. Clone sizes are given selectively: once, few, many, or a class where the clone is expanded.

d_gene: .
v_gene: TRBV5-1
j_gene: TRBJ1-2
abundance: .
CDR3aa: CASSFLQDGYGYTF
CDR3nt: TGCGCCAGCAGCTTCCTGCAGGATGGCTATGGCTACACCTTC

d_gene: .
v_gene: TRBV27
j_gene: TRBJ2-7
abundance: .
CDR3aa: CASSQGGNSYEQYF
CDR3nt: TGTGCCAGCAGTCAGGGGGGCAACTCCTACGAGCAGTACTTC

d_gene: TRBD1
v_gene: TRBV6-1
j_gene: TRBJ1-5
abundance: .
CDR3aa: CASSEEDRPQPQHF
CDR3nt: TGTGCCAGCAGTGAAGAGGACAGGCCCCAGCCCCAGCATTTT

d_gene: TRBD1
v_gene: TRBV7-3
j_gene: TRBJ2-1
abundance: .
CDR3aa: CASSQLTGIDEQFF
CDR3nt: TGTGCCAGCAGCCAATTGACAGGGATCGATGAGCAGTTCTTC

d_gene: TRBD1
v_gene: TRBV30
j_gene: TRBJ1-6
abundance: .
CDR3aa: CAWSVRGTGLDSPLHF
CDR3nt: TGTGCCTGGAGTGTACGAGGGACAGGGCTCGATTCACCCCTCCACTTT

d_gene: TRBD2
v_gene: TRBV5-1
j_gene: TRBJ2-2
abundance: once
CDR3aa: CASSLTSGSNGELFF
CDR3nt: TGCGCCAGCAGCCTAACTAGCGGGAGTAACGGGGAGCTGTTTTTT

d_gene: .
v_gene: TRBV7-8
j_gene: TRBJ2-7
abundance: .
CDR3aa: CASSLGTTYEQYF
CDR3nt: TGTGCCAGCAGCTTAGGGACAACCTACGAGCAGTACTTC

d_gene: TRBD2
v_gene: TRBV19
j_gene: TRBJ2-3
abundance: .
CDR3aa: CASRDGGGYTDTQYF
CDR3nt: TGTGCCAGTAGAGATGGGGGGGGTTACACAGATACGCAGTATTTT

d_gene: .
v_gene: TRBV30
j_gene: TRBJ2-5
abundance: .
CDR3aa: CAWSLNRQETQYF
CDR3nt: TGTGCCTGGAGTTTGAACAGACAAGAGACCCAGTACTTC

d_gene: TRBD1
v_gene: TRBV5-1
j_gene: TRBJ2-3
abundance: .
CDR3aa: CASRKGTEIDTQYF
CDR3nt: TGCGCCAGCAGAAAGGGGACAGAGATAGATACGCAGTATTTT

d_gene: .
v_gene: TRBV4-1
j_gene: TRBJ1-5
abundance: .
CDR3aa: CASSQGPHSNQPQHF
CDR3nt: TGCGCCAGCAGCCAGGGGCCCCATAGCAATCAGCCCCAGCATTTT

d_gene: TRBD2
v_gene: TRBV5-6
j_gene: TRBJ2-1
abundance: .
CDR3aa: CASSPLAGVRDEQFF
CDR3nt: TGTGCCAGCAGTCCCCTAGCGGGAGTTCGGGATGAGCAGTTCTTC

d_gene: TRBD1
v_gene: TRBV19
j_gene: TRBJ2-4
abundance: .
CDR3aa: CASREPGGIKNIQYF
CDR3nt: TGTGCCAGTAGGGAACCAGGGGGAATCAAAAACATTCAGTACTTC

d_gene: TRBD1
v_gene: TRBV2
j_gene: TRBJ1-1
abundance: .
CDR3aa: CASGDRKAFF
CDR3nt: TGTGCCAGCGGGGACAGAAAAGCTTTCTTT

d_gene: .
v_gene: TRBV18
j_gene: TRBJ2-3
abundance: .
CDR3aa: CASSLLETDTQYF
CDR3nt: TGTGCCAGCTCTCTACTAGAGACAGATACGCAGTATTTT

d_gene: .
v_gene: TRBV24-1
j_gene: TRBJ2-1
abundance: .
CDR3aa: CATSVPGGGPFGEQFF
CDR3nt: TGTGCCACCAGTGTTCCTGGGGGGGGGCCCTTCGGTGAGCAGTTCTTC

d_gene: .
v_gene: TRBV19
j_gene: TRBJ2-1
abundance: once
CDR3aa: CASSSGTHYNEQFF
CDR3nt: TGTGCCAGTAGTTCCGGGACTCACTACAATGAGCAGTTCTTC

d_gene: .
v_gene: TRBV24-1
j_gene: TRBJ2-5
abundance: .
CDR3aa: CATSDSSLAGETQYF
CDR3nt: TGTGCCACCAGTGACTCCTCCCTTGCAGGAGAGACCCAGTACTTC

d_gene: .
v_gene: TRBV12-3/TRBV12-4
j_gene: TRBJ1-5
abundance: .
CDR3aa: CASSLTGSQPQHF
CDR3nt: TGTGCCAGCAGTTTAACAGGGAGCCAGCCCCAGCATTTT

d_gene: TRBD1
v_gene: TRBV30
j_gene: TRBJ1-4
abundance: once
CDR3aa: CAWSLGTVYEKLFF
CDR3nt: TGTGCCTGGAGCCTCGGGACAGTGTATGAAAAACTGTTTTTT

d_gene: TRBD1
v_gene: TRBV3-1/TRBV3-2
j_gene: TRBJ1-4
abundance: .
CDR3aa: CASSQPGTGGSNEKLFF
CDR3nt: TGTGCCAGCAGCCAACCCGGGACAGGTGGTTCTAATGAAAAACTGTTTTTT

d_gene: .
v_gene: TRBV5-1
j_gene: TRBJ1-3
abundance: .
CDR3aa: CASSSTGNGNTIYF
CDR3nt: TGCGCCAGCAGCTCTACAGGGAATGGAAACACCATATATTTT

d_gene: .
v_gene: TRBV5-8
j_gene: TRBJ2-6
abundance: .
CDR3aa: CASSLRGSGANVLTF
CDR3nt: TGTGCCAGCAGCTTAAGAGGCTCTGGGGCCAACGTCCTGACTTTC

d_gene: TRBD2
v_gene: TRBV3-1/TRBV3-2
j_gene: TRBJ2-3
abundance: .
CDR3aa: CASSQRTSRYTDTQYF
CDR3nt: TGTGCCAGCAGCCAAAGGACTAGCAGATACACAGATACGCAGTATTTT

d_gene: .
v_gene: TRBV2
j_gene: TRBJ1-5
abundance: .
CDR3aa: CASSPRAQEQPQHF
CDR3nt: TGTGCCAGCTCCCCCAGGGCCCAGGAACAGCCCCAGCATTTT

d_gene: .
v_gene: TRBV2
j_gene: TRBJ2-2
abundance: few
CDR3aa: CASHSGDPTNTGELFF
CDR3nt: TGTGCCAGCCACTCGGGGGACCCCACGAACACCGGGGAGCTGTTTTTT

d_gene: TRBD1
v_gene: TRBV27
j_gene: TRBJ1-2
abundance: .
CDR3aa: CASSLSHQGVYGYTF
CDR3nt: TGTGCCAGCAGTTTATCGCACCAGGGGGTATATGGCTACACCTTC

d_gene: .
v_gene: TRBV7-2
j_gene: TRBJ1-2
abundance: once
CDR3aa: CASSLSGGSGYTF
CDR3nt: TGTGCCAGCAGCTTAAGTGGAGGGAGCGGCTACACCTTC

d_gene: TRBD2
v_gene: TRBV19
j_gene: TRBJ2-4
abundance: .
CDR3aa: CASSRGEGVAKNIQYF
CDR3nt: TGTGCCAGTAGTAGGGGGGAGGGCGTAGCCAAAAACATTCAGTACTTC

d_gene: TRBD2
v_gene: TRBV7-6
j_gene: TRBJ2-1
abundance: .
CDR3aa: CASSTPSGGSYNEQFF
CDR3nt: TGTGCCAGCAGCACACCTAGCGGGGGTTCCTACAATGAGCAGTTCTTC

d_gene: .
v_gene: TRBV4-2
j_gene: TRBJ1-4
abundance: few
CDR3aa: CASSQAGGAGEKLFF
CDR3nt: TGTGCCAGCAGCCAAGCCGGGGGGGCGGGTGAAAAACTGTTTTTT

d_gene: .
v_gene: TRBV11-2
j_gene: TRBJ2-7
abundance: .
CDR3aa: CASSLTAEQYF
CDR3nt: TGTGCCAGCAGCCTCACTGCCGAGCAGTACTTC

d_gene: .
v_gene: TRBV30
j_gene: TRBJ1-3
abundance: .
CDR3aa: CAWKPDWYGNTIYF
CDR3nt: TGTGCCTGGAAGCCAGACTGGTATGGAAACACCATATATTTT

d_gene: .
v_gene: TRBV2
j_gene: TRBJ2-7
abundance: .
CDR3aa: CASSERRAYEQYF
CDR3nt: TGTGCCAGCAGTGAAAGGCGGGCCTACGAGCAGTACTTC

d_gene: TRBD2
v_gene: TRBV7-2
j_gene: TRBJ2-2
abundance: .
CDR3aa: CASSPLAGEPTGELFF
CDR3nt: TGTGCCAGCAGCCCACTAGCGGGGGAACCCACCGGGGAGCTGTTTTTT

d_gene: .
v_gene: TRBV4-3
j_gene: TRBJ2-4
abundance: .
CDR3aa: CASSQEGANIQYF
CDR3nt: TGCGCCAGCAGCCAAGAGGGAGCGAACATTCAGTACTTC

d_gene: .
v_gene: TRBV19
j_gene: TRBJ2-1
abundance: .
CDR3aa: CASRTESYNEQFF
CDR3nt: TGTGCCAGCCGTACAGAGAGCTACAATGAGCAGTTCTTC

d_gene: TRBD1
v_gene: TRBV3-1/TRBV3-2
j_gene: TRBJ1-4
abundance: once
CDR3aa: CAIGTGLEKLFF
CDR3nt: TGTGCCATCGGGACAGGGCTAGAAAAACTGTTTTTT

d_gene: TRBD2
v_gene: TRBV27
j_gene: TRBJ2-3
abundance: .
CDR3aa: CASRAKPLAGFPDTQYF
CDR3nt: TGTGCCAGCAGGGCTAAGCCACTAGCGGGATTCCCAGATACGCAGTATTTT

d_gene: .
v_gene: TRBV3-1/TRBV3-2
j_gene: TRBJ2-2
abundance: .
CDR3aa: CASSQGLGAGELFF
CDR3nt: TGTGCCAGCAGCCAAGGTTTGGGCGCCGGGGAGCTGTTTTTT

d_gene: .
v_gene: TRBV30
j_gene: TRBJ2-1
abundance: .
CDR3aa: CAWSPGTYNEQFF
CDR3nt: TGTGCCTGGAGTCCGGGGACCTACAATGAGCAGTTCTTC

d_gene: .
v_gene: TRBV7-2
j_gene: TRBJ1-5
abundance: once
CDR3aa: CASSLYMYQPQHF
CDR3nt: TGTGCCAGCAGCTTGTATATGTATCAGCCCCAGCATTTT

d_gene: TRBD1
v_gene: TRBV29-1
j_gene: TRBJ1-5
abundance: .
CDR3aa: CSVEVGGQDQPQHF
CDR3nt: TGCAGCGTTGAGGTAGGGGGACAGGATCAGCCCCAGCATTTT

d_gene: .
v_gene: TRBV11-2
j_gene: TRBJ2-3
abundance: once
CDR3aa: CASSSDLTDTQYF
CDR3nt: TGTGCCAGCAGCTCAGACCTAACAGATACGCAGTATTTT

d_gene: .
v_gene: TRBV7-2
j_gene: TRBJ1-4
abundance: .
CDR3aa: CASSFSGTTNEKLFF
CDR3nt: TGTGCCAGCAGCTTTTCAGGGACAACTAATGAAAAACTGTTTTTT

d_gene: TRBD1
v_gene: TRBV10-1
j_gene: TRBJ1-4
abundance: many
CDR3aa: CASSESPPGQVATNEKLFF
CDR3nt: TGCGCCAGCAGTGAGTCCCCTCCGGGACAGGTGGCAACTAATGAAAAACTGTTTTTT

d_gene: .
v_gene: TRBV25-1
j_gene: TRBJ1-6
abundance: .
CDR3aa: CASSQGPYNSPLHF
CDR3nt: TGTGCCAGCAGCCAGGGGCCCTATAATTCACCCCTCCACTTT

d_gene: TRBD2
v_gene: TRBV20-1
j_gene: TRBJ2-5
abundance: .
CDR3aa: CSASPLLAGGQETQYF
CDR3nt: TGCAGTGCTAGTCCCCTCCTAGCGGGGGGCCAAGAGACCCAGTACTTC

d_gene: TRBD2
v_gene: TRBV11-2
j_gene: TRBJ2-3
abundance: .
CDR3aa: CASSLGGTAGGSTDTQYF
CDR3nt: TGTGCCAGCAGCTTGGGTGGTACGGCGGGGGGAAGCACAGATACGCAGTATTTT

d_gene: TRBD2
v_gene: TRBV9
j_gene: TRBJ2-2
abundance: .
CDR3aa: CASSAGAGATGELFF
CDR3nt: TGTGCCAGCAGCGCTGGAGCGGGAGCGACCGGGGAGCTGTTTTTT

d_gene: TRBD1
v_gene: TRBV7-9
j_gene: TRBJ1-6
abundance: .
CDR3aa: CASSLLGTGDSPLHF
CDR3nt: TGTGCCAGCAGCTTATTGGGGACAGGAGATTCACCCCTCCACTTT

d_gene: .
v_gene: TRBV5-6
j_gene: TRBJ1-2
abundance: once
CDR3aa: CASSLWAGDYGYTF
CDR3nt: TGTGCCAGCAGCTTGTGGGCCGGGGACTATGGCTACACCTTC

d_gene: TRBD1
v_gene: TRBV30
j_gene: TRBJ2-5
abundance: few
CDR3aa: CAWIGRQGAKRGPQETQYF
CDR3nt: TGTGCCTGGATCGGTCGACAGGGGGCCAAGCGGGGGCCTCAAGAGACCCAGTACTTC

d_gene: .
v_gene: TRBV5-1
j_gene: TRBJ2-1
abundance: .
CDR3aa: CASSLIRGTAYNEQFF
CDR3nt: TGCGCCAGCAGCTTGATTCGGGGAACAGCTTATAATGAGCAGTTCTTC

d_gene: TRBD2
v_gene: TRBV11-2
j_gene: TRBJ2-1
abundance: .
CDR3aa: CATAGGLAGPSSYNEQFF
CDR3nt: TGTGCCACCGCCGGGGGACTAGCGGGACCGAGCTCCTACAATGAGCAGTTCTTC

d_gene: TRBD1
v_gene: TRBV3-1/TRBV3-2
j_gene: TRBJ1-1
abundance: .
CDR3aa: CASSPTGQGHLEAFF
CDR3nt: TGTGCCAGCAGCCCTACGGGACAGGGTCATCTTGAAGCTTTCTTT

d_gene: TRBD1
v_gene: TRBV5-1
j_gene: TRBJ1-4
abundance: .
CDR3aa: CASSLGDRGNEKLFF
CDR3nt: TGCGCCAGCAGCTTGGGGGACAGGGGGAATGAAAAACTGTTTTTT

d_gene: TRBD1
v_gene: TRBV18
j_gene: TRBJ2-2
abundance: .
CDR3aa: CASSGGQGNTGELFF
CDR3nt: TGTGCCAGCTCCGGGGGACAGGGAAACACCGGGGAGCTGTTTTTT

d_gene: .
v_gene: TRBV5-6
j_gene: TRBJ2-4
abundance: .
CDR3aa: CASSPPVGLAKNIQYF
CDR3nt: TGTGCCAGCAGCCCCCCTGTTGGCCTTGCCAAAAACATTCAGTACTTC

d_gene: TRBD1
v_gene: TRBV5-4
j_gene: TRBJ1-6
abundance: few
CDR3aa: CASSSGQGQGSPLHF
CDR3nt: TGTGCCAGCAGCTCCGGACAGGGGCAGGGTTCACCCCTCCACTTT